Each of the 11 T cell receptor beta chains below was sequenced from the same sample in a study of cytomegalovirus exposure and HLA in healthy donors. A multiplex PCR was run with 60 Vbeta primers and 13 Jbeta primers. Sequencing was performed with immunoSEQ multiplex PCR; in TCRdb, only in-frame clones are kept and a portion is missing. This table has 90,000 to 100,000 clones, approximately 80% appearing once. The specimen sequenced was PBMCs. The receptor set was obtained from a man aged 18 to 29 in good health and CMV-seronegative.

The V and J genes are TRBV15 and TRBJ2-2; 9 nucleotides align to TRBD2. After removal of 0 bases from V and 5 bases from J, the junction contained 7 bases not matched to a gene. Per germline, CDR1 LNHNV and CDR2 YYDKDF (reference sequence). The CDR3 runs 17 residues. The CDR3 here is CATSREAGGPFTGELFF. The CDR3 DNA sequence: TGTGCCACCAGCAGAGAAGCGGGGGGCCCGTTTACCGGGGAGCTGTTTTTT.

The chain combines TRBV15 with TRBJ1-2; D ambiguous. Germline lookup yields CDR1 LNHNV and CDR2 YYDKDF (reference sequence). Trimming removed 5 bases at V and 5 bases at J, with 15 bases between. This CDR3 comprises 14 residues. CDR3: CATSFPDKQYGYTF. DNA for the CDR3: TGTGCCACCAGCTTTCCAGACAAGCAATATGGCTACACCTTC.

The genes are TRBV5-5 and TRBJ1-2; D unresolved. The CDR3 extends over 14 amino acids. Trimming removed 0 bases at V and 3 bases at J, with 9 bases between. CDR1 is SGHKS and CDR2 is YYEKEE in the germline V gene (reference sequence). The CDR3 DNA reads TGTGCCAGCAGCTTGGCTCAGGCCTACTATGGCTACACCTTC. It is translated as CASSLAQAYYGYTF.

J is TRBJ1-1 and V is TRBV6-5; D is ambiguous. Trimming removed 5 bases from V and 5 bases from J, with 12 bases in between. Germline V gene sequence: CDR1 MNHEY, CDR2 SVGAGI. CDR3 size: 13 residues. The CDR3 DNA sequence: TGTGCCAGCAGTAAGGACGGGAAAACTGAAGCTTTCTTT. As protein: CASSKDGKTEAFF.

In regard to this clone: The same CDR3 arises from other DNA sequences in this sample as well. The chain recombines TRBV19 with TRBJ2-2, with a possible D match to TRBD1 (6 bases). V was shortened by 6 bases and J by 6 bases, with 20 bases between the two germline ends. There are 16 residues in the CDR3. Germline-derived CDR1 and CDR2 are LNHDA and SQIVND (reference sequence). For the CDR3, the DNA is TGTGCCAGTAGGTCCTGGACAGCCTCTACGTCCGGGGAGCTGTTTTTT. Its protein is CASRSWTASTSGELFF.

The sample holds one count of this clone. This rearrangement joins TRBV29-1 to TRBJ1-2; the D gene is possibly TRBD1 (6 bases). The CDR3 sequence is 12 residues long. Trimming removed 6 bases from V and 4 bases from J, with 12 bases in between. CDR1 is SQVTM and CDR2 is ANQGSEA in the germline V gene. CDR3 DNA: TGCAGCGTCTCGACAGGAATCTATGGCTACACCTTC. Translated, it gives CSVSTGIYGYTF.

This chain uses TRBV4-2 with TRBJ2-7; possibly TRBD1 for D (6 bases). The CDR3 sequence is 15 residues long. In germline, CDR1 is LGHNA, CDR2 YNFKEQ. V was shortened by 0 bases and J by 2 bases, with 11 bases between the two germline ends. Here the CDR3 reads CASSQDTGSPYEQYF. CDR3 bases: TGTGCCAGCAGCCAAGATACAGGGTCCCCCTACGAGCAGTACTTC.

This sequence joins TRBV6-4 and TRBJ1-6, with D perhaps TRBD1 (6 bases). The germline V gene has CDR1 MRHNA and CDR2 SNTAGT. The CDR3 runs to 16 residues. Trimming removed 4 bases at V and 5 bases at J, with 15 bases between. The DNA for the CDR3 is TGTGCCAGCAGTGTCGAGGGGGGGCTGAATAATTCACCCCTCCACTTT. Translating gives CASSVEGGLNNSPLHF.

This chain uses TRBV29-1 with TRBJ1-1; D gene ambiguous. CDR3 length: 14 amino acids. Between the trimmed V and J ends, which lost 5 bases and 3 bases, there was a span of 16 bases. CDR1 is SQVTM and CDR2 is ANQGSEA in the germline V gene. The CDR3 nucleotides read TGCAGCGTTCCCGGGTTCCACCGGGACACTGAAGCTTTCTTT. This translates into CSVPGFHRDTEAFF.

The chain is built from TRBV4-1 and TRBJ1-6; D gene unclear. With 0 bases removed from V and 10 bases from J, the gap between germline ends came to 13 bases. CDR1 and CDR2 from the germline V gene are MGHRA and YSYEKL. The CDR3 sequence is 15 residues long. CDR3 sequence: CASSQDSRGLSPLHF. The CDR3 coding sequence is TGCGCCAGCAGCCAAGATTCGCGGGGATTGTCACCCCTCCACTTT.

CDR3 amino acids: CASSEARGGGGLRTDTQYF. As DNA, the CDR3 is TGTGCCAGCAGTGAAGCGCGAGGGGGCGGGGGGCTTCGCACAGATACGCAGTATTTT. V gene TRBV6-1 combines with J gene TRBJ2-3, with a tentative D call TRBD2 (8 bases). Trimming took 0 bases from V and 1 from J, leaving 20 bases between them. The CDR3 loop spans 19 amino acids. The germline gives CDR1 MNHNS, CDR2 SASEGT.